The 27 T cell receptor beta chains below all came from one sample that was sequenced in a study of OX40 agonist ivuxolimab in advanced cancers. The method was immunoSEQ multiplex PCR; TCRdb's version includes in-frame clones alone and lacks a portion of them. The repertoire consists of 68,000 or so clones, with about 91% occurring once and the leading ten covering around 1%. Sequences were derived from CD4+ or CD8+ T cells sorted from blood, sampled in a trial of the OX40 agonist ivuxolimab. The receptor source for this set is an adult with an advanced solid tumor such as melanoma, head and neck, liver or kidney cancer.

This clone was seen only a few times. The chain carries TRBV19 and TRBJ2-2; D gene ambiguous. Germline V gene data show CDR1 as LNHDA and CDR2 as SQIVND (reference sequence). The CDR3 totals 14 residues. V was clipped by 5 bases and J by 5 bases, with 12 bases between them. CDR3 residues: CASSAGAITGELFF. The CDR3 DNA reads TGTGCCAGTAGTGCAGGCGCTATAACCGGGGAGCTGTTTTTT.

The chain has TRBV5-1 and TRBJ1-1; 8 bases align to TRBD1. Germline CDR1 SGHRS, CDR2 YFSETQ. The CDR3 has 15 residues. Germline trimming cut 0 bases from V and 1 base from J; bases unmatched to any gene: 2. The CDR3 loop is CASSLDQGANTEAFF. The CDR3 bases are TGCGCCAGCAGCTTGGATCAGGGGGCGAACACTGAAGCTTTCTTT. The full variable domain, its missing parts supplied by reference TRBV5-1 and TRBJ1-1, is KAGVTQTPRYLIKTRGQQVTLSCSPISGHRSVSWYQQTPGQGLQFLFEYFSETQRNKGNFPGRFSGRQFSNSRSEMNVSTLELGDSALYLCASSLDQGANTEAFFGQGTRLTVV.

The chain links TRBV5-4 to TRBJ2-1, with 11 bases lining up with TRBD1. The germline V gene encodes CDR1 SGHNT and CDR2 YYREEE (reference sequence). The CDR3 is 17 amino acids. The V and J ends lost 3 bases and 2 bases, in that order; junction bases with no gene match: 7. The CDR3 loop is CASSSSRDRGAYNEQFF. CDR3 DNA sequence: TGTGCCAGCAGCTCCAGTCGGGACAGGGGGGCCTACAATGAGCAGTTCTTC.

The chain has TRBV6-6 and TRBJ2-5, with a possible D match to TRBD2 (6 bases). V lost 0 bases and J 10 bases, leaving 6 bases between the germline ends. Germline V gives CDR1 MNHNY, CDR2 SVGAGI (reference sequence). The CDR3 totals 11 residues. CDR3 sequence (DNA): TGTGCCAGCAGTTACTCGGGGGGCCAGTACTTC. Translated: CASSYSGGQYF.

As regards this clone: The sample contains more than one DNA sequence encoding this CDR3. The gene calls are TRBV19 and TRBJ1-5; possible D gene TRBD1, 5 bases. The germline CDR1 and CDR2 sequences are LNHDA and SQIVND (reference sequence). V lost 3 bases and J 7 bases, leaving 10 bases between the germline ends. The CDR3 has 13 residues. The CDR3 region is CASSIQGRQPQHF. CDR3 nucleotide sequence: TGTGCCAGTAGTATTCAGGGACGACAGCCCCAGCATTTT.

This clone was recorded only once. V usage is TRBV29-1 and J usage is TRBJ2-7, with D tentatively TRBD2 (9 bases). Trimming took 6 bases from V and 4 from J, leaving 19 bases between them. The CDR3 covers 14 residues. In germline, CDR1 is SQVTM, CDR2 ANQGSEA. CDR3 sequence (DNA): TGCAGCGTGCGGGGGGGCAGGGGGCAGTACGAGCAGTACTTC. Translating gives CSVRGGRGQYEQYF.

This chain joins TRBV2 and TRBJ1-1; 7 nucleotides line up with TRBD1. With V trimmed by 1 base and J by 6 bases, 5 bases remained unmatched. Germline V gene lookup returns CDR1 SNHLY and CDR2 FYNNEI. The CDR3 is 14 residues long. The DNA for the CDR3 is TGTGCCAGCAGTGAAGTCGGCAGGGGGTCTGAAGCTTTCTTT. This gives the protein CASSEVGRGSEAFF.

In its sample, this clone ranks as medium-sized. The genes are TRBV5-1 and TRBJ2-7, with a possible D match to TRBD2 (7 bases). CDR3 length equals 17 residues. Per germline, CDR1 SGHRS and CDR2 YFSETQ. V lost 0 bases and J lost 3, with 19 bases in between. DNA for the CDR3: TGCGCCAGCAGCTTGGTTTGGGGGGGCGGAGTCGGCTACGAGCAGTACTTC. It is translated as CASSLVWGGGVGYEQYF.

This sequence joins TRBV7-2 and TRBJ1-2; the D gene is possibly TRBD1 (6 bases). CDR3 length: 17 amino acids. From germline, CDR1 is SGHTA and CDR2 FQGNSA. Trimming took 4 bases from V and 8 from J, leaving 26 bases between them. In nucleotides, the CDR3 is TGTGCCAGCAGCTCCCAGTGGACACGGGGGCGCGATAACGGCTACACCTTC. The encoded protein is CASSSQWTRGRDNGYTF.

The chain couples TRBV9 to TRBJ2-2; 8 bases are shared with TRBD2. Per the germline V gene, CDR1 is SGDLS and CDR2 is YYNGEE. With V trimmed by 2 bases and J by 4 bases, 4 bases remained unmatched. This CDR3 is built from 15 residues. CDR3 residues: CASSVTSAGTGELFF. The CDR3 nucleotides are TGTGCCAGCAGCGTGACTAGCGCGGGCACCGGGGAGCTGTTTTTT.

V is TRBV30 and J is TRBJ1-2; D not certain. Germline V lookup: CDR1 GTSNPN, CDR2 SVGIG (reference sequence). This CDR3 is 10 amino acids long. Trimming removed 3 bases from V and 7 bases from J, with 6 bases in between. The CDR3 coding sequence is TGTGCCTGGAGAGGTGGTGGCTACACCTTC. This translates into CAWRGGGYTF.

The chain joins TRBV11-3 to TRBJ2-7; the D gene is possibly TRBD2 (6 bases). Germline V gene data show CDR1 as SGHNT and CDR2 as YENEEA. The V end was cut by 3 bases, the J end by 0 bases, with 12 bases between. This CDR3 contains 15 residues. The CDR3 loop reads CASSLPRESSYEQYF. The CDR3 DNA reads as TGTGCCAGCAGCTTGCCTCGGGAGAGCTCCTACGAGCAGTACTTC. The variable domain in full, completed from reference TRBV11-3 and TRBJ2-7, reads EAGVVQSPRYKIIEKKQPVAFWCNPISGHNTLYWYLQNLGQGPELLIRYENEEAVDDSQLPKDRFSAERLKGVDSTLKIQPAELGDSAVYLCASSLPRESSYEQYFGPGTRLTVT.

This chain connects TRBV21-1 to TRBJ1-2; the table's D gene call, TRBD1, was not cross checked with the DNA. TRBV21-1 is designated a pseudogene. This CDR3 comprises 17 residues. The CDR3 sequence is CASSKRGQGILGGGYTF. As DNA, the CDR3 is TGTGCCAGCAGCAAAAGGGGACAGGGAATTCTGGGGGGCGGCTACACCTTC.

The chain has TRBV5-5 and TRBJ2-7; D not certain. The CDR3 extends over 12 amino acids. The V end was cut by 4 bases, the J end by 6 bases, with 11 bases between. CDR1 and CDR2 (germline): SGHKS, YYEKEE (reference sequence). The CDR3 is CASSAVSGEQYF. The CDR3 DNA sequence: TGTGCCAGCAGCGCCGTATCCGGCGAGCAGTACTTC.

The CDR3 loop is CASSRPGLAGRYEQYF. The CDR3, as DNA: TGTGCCAGCAGTAGACCGGGACTAGCGGGAAGATACGAGCAGTACTTC. The V call is TRBV27, the J call TRBJ2-7; 13 positions agree with TRBD2. Germline trimming cut 5 bases from V and 4 bases from J; bases unmatched to any gene: 8. CDR1 is MNHEY and CDR2 is SMNVEV in the germline V gene (reference sequence). The CDR3 totals 16 residues.

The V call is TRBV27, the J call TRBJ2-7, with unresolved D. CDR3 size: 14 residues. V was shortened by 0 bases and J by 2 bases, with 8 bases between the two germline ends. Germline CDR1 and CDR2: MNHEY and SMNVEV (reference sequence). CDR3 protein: CASSLSGRTYEQYF. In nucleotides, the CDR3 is TGTGCCAGCAGTTTATCCGGACGAACCTACGAGCAGTACTTC.

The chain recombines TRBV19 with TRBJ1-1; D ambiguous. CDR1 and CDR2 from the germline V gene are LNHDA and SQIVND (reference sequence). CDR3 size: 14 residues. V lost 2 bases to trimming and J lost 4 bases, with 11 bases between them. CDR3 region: CASSILGLATEAFF. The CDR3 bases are TGTGCCAGTAGTATATTAGGGTTGGCCACTGAAGCTTTCTTT.

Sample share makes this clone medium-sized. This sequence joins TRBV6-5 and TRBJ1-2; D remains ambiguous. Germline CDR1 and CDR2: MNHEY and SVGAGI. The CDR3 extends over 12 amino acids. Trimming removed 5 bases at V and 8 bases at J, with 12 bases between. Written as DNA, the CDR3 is TGTGCCAGCAGTGCCCGCCAGGCGGGCTACACCTTC. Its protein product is CASSARQAGYTF.

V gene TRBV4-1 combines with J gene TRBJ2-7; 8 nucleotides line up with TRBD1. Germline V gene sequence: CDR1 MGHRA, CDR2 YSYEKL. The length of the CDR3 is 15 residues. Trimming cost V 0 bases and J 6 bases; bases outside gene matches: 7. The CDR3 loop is CASSQDQGALPEQYF. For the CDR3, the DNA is TGCGCCAGCAGCCAAGATCAGGGGGCGCTCCCCGAGCAGTACTTC.

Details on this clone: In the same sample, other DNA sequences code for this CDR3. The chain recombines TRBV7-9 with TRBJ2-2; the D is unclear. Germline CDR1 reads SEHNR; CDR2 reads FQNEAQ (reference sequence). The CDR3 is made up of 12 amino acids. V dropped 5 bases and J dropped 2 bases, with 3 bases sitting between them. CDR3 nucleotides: TGTGCCAGCAGCCGAAACACCGGGGAGCTGTTTTTT. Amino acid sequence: CASSRNTGELFF.

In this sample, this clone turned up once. The CDR3 region is CASRGSANTGELFF. The CDR3 DNA reads TGTGCCAGTAGGGGTTCTGCGAACACCGGGGAGCTGTTTTTT. The rearrangement joins TRBV19 to TRBJ2-2; no clear D gene. Trimming left V 6 bases short and J 0 bases short, with 8 bases between. Germline V gene data show CDR1 as LNHDA and CDR2 as SQIVND (reference sequence). The CDR3 runs to 14 residues.

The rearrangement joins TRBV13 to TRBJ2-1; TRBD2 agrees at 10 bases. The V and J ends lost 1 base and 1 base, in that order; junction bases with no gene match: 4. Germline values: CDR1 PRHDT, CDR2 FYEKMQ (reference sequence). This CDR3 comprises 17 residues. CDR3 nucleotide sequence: TGTGCCAGCAGCTTAGTAAGTAGCGGGAGGTCCTACAATGAGCAGTTCTTC. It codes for CASSLVSSGRSYNEQFF.

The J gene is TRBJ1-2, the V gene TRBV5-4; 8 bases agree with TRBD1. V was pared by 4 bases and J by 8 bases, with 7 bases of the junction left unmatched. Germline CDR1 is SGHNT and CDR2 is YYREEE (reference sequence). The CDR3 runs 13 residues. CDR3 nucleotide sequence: TGTGCCAGCAGCCCCGACGGGGACAGGGGCTACACCTTC. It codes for CASSPDGDRGYTF.

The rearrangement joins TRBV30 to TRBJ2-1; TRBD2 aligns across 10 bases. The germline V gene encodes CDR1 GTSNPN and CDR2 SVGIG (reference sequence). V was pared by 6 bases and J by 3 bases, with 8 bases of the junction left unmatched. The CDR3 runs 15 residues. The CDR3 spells CACKTLAGFYNEQFF. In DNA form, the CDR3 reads TGTGCCTGCAAGACACTAGCGGGGTTCTACAATGAGCAGTTCTTC.

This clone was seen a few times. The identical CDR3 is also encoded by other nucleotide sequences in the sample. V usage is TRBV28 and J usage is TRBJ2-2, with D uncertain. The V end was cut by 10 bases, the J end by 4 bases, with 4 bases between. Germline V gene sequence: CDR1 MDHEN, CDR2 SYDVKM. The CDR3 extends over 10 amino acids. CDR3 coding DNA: TGTGCCACCTCCACCGGGGAGCTGTTTTTT. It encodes CATSTGELFF.

The CDR3 region has the DNA TGTGCCAGCAGTTTCACCGGACCTAATCAGCCCCAGCATTTT. This gives the protein CASSFTGPNQPQHF. V is TRBV28 and J is TRBJ1-5; D not resolved. The ends were cut back, 3 bases at V and 4 bases at J, with 10 bases in the middle. Germline V gene data show CDR1 as MDHEN and CDR2 as SYDVKM. This CDR3 has 14 residues.

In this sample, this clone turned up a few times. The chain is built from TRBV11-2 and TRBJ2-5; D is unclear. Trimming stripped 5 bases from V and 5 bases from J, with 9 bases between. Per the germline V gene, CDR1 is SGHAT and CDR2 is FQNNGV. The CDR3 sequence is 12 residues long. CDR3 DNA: TGTGCCAGCAGCAAGGGTAGTGAGACCCAGTACTTC. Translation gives CASSKGSETQYF.